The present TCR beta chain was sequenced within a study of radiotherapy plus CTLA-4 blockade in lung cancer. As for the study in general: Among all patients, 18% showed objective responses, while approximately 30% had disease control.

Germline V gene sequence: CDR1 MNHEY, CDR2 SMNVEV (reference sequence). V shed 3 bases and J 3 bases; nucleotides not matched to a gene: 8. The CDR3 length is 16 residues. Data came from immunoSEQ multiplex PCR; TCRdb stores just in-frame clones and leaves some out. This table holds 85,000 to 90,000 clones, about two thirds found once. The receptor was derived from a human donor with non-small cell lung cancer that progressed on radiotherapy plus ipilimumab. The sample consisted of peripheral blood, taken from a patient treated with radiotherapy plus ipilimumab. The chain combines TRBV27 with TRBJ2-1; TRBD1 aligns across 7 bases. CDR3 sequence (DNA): TGTGCCAGCAGTTTCTCCAGGACAGGTGGCTACAATGAGCAGTTCTTC. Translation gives CASSFSRTGGYNEQFF.